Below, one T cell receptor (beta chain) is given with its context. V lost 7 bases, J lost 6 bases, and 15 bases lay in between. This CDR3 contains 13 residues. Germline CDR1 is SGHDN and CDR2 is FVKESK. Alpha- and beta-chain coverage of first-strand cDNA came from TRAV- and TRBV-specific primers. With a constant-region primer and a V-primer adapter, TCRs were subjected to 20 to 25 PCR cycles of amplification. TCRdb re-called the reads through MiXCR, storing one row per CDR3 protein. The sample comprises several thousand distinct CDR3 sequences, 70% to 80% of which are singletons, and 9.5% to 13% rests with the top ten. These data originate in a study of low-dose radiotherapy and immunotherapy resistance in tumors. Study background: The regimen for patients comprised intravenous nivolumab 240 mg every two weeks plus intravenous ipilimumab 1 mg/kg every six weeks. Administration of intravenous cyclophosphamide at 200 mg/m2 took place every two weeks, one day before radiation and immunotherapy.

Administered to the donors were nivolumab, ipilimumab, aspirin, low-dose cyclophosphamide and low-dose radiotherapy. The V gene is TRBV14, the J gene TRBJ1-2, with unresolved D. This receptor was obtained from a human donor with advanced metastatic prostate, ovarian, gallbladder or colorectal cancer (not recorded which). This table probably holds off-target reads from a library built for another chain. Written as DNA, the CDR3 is TGTGCCAGCATTGGGCGGGGATTCGATGGCTACACCTTC. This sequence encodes CASIGRGFDGYTF.